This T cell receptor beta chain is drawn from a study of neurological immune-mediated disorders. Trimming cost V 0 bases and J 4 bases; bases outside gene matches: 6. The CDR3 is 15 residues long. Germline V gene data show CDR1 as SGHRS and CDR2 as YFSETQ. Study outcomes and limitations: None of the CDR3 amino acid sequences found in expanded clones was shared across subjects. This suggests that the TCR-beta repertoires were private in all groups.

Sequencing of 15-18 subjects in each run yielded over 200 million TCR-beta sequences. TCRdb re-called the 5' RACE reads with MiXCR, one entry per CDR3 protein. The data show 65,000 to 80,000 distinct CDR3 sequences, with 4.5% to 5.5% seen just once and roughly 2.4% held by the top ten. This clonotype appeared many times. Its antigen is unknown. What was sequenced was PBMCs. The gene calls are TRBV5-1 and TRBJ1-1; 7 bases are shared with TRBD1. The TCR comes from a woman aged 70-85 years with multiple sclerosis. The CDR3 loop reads CASSLEDRAATEAFF. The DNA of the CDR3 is TGCGCCAGCAGCTTGGAAGACAGGGCGGCCACTGAAGCTTTCTTT.